One sample yielded the 5 T cell receptor beta chains listed below, sequenced in a study of T cells in Graves' hyperthyroidism and ophthalmopathy. Authors of the study amplified TCR beta CDR3 regions from RNA transcripts. A first-round RT-PCR of the TCR CDR3 used the HTBI primer set. TCRdb reprocessed the multiplex PCR reads via MiXCR and lists one record per CDR3 protein. This table holds around 190,000 distinct CDR3 sequences, 17% found once. Sample: blood. These receptors were collected from a woman between 45 and 65 years old with Graves' hyperthyroidism.

This clonotype was seen at least ten times. This chain uses TRBV7-2 with TRBJ1-2; 8 nucleotides line up with TRBD1. This CDR3 has 15 amino acids. With V trimmed by 0 bases and J by 7 bases, 7 bases remained unmatched. Germline V gene sequence: CDR1 SGHTA, CDR2 FQGNSA. The CDR3 DNA sequence: TGTGCCAGCAGCTTAGCCCAGGGGGCAATGGGTGGCTACACCTTC. Amino acid sequence: CASSLAQGAMGGYTF.

This clonotype was seen many times. This sequence joins TRBV20-1 and TRBJ2-7, with TRBD2 matching 11 bases. The V gene end was trimmed by 0 bases and the J gene end by 3 bases; junction bases not matched to a gene: 10. The CDR3 is made up of 17 amino acids. Germline assignment: CDR1 DFQATT and CDR2 SNEGSKA (reference sequence). As DNA, the CDR3 is TGCAGTGCTAGAGAAGGGACTAGCGGTCCAGGGGGCTACGAGCAGTACTTC. Translated, it gives CSAREGTSGPGGYEQYF.

This chain connects TRBV6-2 or TRBV6-3 to TRBJ2-1; TRBD1 aligns across 7 bases. The CDR3 sequence is 17 residues long. J was trimmed by 0 bases and V by 3 bases; bases with no gene match: 8. Germline values: CDR1 MNHEY, CDR2 SVGEGT. CDR3 sequence: CASSYPPTGHSYNEQFF. The DNA of the CDR3 is TGTGCCAGCAGTTATCCCCCGACAGGGCACTCCTACAATGAGCAGTTCTTC.

The CDR3 nucleotides are TGTGCCAGCAGTTTTTTCCCCGACCTAGCGGGGCCTAATGAGCAGTTCTTC. It codes for CASSFFPDLAGPNEQFF. The chain carries TRBV27 and TRBJ2-1; 9 positions agree with TRBD2. Losses at the gene ends were 3 bases for V and 7 bases for J; bases not matched to a gene: 13. Per the germline V gene, CDR1 is MNHEY and CDR2 is SMNVEV (reference sequence). This CDR3 is 17 amino acids long.

The table lists this clonotype with many counts. The chain carries TRBV7-9 and TRBJ2-1, with 8 bases identical to TRBD2. J was trimmed by 0 bases and V by 5 bases; bases with no gene match: 3. Germline V gene lookup returns CDR1 SEHNR and CDR2 FQNEAQ (reference sequence). There are 15 residues in the CDR3. The CDR3 bases are TGTGCCAGCAGCAAGCGGGAGAGCTCCTACAATGAGCAGTTCTTC. Encoded protein: CASSKRESSYNEQFF. The full variable domain, rest sourced from reference TRBV7-9 and TRBJ2-1, is DTGVSQNPRHKITKRGQNVTFRCDPISEHNRLYWYRQTLGQGPEFLTYFQNEAQLEKSRLLSDRFSAERPKGSFSTLEIQRTEQGDSAMYLCASSKRESSYNEQFFGPGTRLTVL.